The 5 T cell receptor beta chains below all came from one sample that was sequenced in a study of cytomegalovirus exposure and HLA in healthy donors (dated by TCRdb to the late 2010s). Libraries were made using the immunoSEQ multiplex PCR assay. A mixture of 60 forward primers for TCR Vbeta segments and 13 reverse primers for TCR Jbeta segments was used in the multiplex PCR. Imported from immuneACCESS, the table was reduced by TCRdb to in-frame sequences with V and J called. These copies leave out some clones; in studies compared against another copy, an unresolved V gene accounts for under half, and the cause of the remainder is not known. This sample comprises about 210,000 clones, almost 80% of them detected only once. Approximately 2% of the sample is held by the ten biggest clonotypes. The sequenced sample was PBMCs. The receptors come from a male donor in good health and CMV-seronegative.

The V call is TRBV11-3, the J call TRBJ2-2; 12 bases agree with TRBD2. Germline-derived CDR1 and CDR2 are SGHNT and YENEEA. J was trimmed by 0 bases and V by 1 base; bases with no gene match: 9. The CDR3 has 20 residues. The CDR3 nucleotides read TGTGCCAGCAGCTTAGCGTCAAGGACTAGCGGGGACCCGAACACCGGGGAGCTGTTTTTT. Translation: CASSLASRTSGDPNTGELFF.

The chain combines TRBV5-1 with TRBJ2-7, with 8 bases matching TRBD1. J lost 0 bases, V lost 0 bases, and 5 bases had no gene match. The germline gives CDR1 SGHRS, CDR2 YFSETQ. This CDR3 has 16 residues. The CDR3 DNA reads as TGCGCCAGCAGCTTGGACAGGGGGTCCCTCTCCTACGAGCAGTACTTC. It encodes CASSLDRGSLSYEQYF.

The gene calls are TRBV19 and TRBJ1-1, with D possibly matching TRBD1 (5 bases). Germline values: CDR1 LNHDA, CDR2 SQIVND (reference sequence). The CDR3 is 18 amino acids. Trimming left V 4 bases short and J 3 bases short, with 24 bases between. The CDR3 bases are TGTGCCAGTAGTACCCCCTGGAGAGGGCATTCGGGGGACACTGAAGCTTTCTTT. It codes for CASSTPWRGHSGDTEAFF.

This clone showed up just once. The chain employs TRBV27 and TRBJ1-1, with TRBD1 identical over 8 bases. This CDR3 region has 14 residues. CDR1 is MNHEY, CDR2 SMNVEV, per germline (reference sequence). The junction had 9 bases not matched to a gene; V was cut back by 8 bases and J by 4 bases. As DNA, the CDR3 is TGTGCCAGCGGATCGGCAGGGGGCCTCACTGAAGCTTTCTTT. Protein sequence: CASGSAGGLTEAFF.

The chain combines TRBV5-4 with TRBJ1-4; unclear D gene. This CDR3 comprises 15 residues. Germline-derived CDR1 and CDR2 are SGHNT and YYREEE (reference sequence). Trimming shortened V by 4 bases and J by 1 base, and 11 bases separated the two germline ends. For the CDR3, the DNA is TGTGCCAGCAGCCCTAGAACGGGAACTAATGAAAAACTGTTTTTT. Translated, it gives CASSPRTGTNEKLFF.